These 10 T cell receptor beta chains were sequenced from one sample in a study of cytomegalovirus exposure and HLA in healthy donors. Both 60 Vbeta primers and 13 Jbeta primers went into the PCR. Method: immunoSEQ multiplex PCR; TCRdb's copy keeps in-frame clones and lacks some. The table records about 150,000 clones, around 68% of them present only once. Sequencing was carried out using PBMCs. Source of these receptors: a man under 40 in good health and CMV-seronegative.

V gene TRBV21-1 combines with J gene TRBJ2-5; the table's D call of TRBD1 was not tested on the DNA. TRBV21-1 is a listed pseudogene. The CDR3 has 16 amino acids. CDR3 residues: CASSSQIQGPRETQYF. The DNA of the CDR3 is TGTGCCAGCAGCTCTCAAATACAGGGGCCAAGGGAGACCCAGTACTTC.

V is TRBV28 and J is TRBJ1-1, with TRBD1 matching over 7 bases. The V segment lost 9 bases and the J segment 6 bases; nucleotides outside the gene matches: 4. Germline CDR1 and CDR2: MDHEN and SYDVKM. This CDR3 has 11 residues. The CDR3 DNA sequence: TGTGCCAGTAACAGGGGCGCTGAAGCTTTCTTT. Amino acid sequence: CASNRGAEAFF.

The chain combines TRBV29-1 with TRBJ2-1; no clear D gene. From germline, CDR1 is SQVTM and CDR2 ANQGSEA. The CDR3 extends over 12 amino acids. V gave up 6 bases and J gave up 4 bases, with 10 bases separating them. CDR3 residues: CSVYSAYNEQFF. In DNA, the CDR3 is TGCAGCGTGTACTCCGCTTACAATGAGCAGTTCTTC.

The gene calls are TRBV7-2 and TRBJ2-1; TRBD2 aligns across 11 bases. The V segment lost 1 base and the J segment 6 bases; nucleotides outside the gene matches: 5. The germline gives CDR1 SGHTA, CDR2 FQGNSA. CDR3 length: 16 amino acids. CDR3 sequence reads: CASSLDTSGGRNEQFF. The CDR3 DNA follows: TGTGCCAGCAGCTTAGATACTAGCGGGGGCCGCAATGAGCAGTTCTTC.

The chain is built from TRBV6-5 and TRBJ2-1, with D possibly being TRBD2 (5 bases). The CDR3 extends over 11 amino acids. Germline values: CDR1 MNHEY, CDR2 SVGAGI. Trimming shortened V by 8 bases and J by 10 bases, and 12 bases separated the two germline ends. CDR3 DNA sequence: TGTGCCAGCCGTAGGGAGTCCGAGCAGTTCTTC. Its protein product is CASRRESEQFF.

This clone occurred a few times. The rearrangement links TRBV27 to TRBJ2-2, with 7 bases lining up with TRBD1. J was trimmed by 0 bases and V by 5 bases; bases with no gene match: 6. This CDR3 region has 16 residues. CDR1 MNHEY and CDR2 SMNVEV come from the germline V gene (reference sequence). As DNA, the CDR3 is TGTGCCAGCAGTCCCTCGGACAGGACGAACACCGGGGAGCTGTTTTTT. Amino acid sequence: CASSPSDRTNTGELFF.

This clone came up a few times. This rearrangement joins TRBV19 to TRBJ1-6; D remains ambiguous. Germline CDR1 reads LNHDA; CDR2 reads SQIVND (reference sequence). The CDR3 loop spans 14 amino acids. V gave up 2 bases and J gave up 6 bases, with 8 bases separating them. The chain's CDR3 is CASSIMVGNSPLHF. The CDR3 DNA follows: TGTGCCAGTAGTATAATGGTCGGTAATTCACCCCTCCACTTT.

This clone was recorded a few times. This chain joins TRBV7-9 and TRBJ2-2; 7 positions agree with TRBD1. Germline CDR1 is SEHNR and CDR2 is FQNEAQ (reference sequence). This CDR3 comprises 17 residues. Trimming cost V 5 bases and J 4 bases; bases outside gene matches: 13. CDR3 residues: CASSRATGLPGTGELFF. As DNA, the CDR3 is TGTGCCAGCAGCAGGGCGACAGGGCTTCCGGGCACCGGGGAGCTGTTTTTT.

This clone was recorded only once. The junction departs from the called germline gene at one end, perhaps through a read error. The J gene is TRBJ2-5, the V gene TRBV28; D is unresolved. The germline gives CDR1 MDHEN, CDR2 SYDVKM. The CDR3 sequence is 16 residues long. The CDR3 is CASSLDSDYTQETRYF. In DNA, the CDR3 is TGTGCCAGCAGTTTAGACTCTGATTACACCCAAGAGACCCGGTACTTC.

CDR3 in DNA: TGTGCCAGTAGTCCCGACAGGGGGATGAAGAATGGCTACACCTTC. It translates to CASSPDRGMKNGYTF. V and J are TRBV19 and TRBJ1-2; 9 bases are shared with TRBD1. CDR3 size: 15 residues. V dropped 5 bases and J dropped 6; count of bases not matched to a gene: 10. Germline CDR1 is LNHDA and CDR2 is SQIVND (reference sequence).